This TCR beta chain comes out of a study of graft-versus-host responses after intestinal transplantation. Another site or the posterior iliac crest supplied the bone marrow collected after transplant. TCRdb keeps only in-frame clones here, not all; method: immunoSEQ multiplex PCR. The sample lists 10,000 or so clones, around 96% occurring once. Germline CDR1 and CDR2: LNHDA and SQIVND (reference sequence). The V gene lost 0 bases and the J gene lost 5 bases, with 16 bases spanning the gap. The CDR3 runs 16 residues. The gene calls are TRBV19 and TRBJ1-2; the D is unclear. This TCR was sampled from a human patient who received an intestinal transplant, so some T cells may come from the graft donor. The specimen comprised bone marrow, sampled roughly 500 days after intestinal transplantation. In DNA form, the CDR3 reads TGTGCCAGTAGTATAGATCCCCTGGCAGGTGGATATGGCTACACCTTC. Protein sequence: CASSIDPLAGGYGYTF.